The clone carrying this T cell receptor beta chain was observed once. Deletions cut 0 bases from V and 0 bases from J, with 14 bases between. Germline loops: CDR1 LGHDT, CDR2 YNNKEL (reference sequence). The CDR3 extends over 17 amino acids. TCRdb's table, derived via immunoSEQ multiplex PCR, lists solely in-frame clones and lacks some. The sample has 150,000 to 200,000 clones, around 80% seen once. The sample originates from a study of blood T cell repertoires in COVID-19. Source material: peripheral blood. J is TRBJ1-1 and V is TRBV3-1 (or the pseudogene TRBV3-2); D is perhaps TRBD1 (5 bases). This TCR derives from a man aged 60 to 75 with active or convalescent COVID-19. The CDR3 spells CASSQDVRGRLNTEAFF. DNA for the CDR3: TGTGCCAGCAGCCAAGATGTACGGGGGAGATTGAACACTGAAGCTTTCTTT.